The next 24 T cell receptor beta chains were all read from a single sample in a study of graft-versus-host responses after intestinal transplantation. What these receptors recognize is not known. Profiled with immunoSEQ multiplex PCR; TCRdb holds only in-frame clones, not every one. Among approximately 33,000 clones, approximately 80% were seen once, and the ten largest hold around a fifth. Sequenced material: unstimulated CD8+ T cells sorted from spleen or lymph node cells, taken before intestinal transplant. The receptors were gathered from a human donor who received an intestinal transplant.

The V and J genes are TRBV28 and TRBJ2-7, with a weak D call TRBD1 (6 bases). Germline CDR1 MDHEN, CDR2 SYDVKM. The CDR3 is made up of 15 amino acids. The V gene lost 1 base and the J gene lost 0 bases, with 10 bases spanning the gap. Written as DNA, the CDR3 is TGTGCCAGCAGTTTATCCCAGGGGTCCTCCTACGAGCAGTACTTC. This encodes CASSLSQGSSYEQYF.

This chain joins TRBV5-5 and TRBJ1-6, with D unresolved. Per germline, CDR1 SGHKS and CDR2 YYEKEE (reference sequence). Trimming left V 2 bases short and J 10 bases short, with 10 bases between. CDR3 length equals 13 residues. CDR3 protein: CASSFRVWSPLHF. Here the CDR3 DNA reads TGTGCCAGCAGCTTCCGGGTCTGGTCACCCCTCCACTTT.

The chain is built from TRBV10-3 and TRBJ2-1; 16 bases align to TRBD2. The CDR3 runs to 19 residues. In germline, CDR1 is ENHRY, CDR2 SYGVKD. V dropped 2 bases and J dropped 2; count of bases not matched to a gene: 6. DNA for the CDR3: TGTGCCATCAGTGAGCCGGGACTAGCGGGGGGGTTCGCCTACAATGAGCAGTTCTTC. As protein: CAISEPGLAGGFAYNEQFF.

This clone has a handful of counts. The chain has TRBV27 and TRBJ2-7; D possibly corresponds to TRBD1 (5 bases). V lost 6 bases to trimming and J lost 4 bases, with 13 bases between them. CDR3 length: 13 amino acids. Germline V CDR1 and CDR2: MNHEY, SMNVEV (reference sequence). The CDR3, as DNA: TGTGCCAGCAGCTCGCCAGGGTATTACGAGCAGTACTTC. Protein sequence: CASSSPGYYEQYF.

This chain's CDR3 is CASSFGTGDEQYF. The CDR3 DNA reads TGTGCCAGCAGCTTCGGGACAGGGGACGAGCAGTACTTC. The J gene is TRBJ2-7, the V gene TRBV11-2; 10 nucleotides agree with TRBD1. This CDR3 spans 13 amino acids. Germline-derived CDR1 and CDR2 are SGHAT and FQNNGV. The V gene end was trimmed by 3 bases and the J gene end by 5 bases; junction bases not matched to a gene: 1.

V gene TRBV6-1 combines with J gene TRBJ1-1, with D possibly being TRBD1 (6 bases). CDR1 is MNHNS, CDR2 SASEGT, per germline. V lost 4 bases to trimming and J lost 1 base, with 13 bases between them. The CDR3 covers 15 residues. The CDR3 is CASSVSGEWNTEAFF. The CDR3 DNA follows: TGTGCCAGCAGTGTCTCAGGGGAGTGGAACACTGAAGCTTTCTTT.

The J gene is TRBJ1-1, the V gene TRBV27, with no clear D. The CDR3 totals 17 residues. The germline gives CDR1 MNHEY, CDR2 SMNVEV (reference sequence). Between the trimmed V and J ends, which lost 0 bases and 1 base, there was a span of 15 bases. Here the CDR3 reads CASSLSKSGGTNTEAFF. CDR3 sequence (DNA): TGTGCCAGCAGTTTATCGAAATCCGGAGGAACGAACACTGAAGCTTTCTTT.

CDR3 residues: CATSAGTGYSGELFF. The DNA for the CDR3 is TGTGCCACCAGCGCCGGGACAGGGTATTCCGGGGAGCTGTTTTTT. The chain employs TRBV15 and TRBJ2-2; 9 nucleotides agree with TRBD1. Germline lookup yields CDR1 LNHNV and CDR2 YYDKDF (reference sequence). With 5 bases clipped from V and 6 bases from J, the junction kept 7 bases outside the gene matches. This CDR3 region has 15 residues.

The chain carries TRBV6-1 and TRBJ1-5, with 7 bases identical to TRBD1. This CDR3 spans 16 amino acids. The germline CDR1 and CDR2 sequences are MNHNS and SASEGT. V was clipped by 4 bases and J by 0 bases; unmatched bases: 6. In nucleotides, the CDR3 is TGTGCCAGCAGTGTCCGGGACAGCCATAGCAATCAGCCCCAGCATTTT. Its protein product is CASSVRDSHSNQPQHF.

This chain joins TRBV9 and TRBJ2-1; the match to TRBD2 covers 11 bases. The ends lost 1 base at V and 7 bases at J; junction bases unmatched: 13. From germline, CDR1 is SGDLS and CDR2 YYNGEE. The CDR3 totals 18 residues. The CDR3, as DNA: TGTGCCAGCAGCGTAAACCCCTTACTAGCGGGAGATTTAAATGAGCAGTTCTTC. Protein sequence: CASSVNPLLAGDLNEQFF. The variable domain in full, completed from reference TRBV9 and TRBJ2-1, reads DSGVTQTPKHLITATGQRVTLRCSPRSGDLSVYWYQQSLDQGLQFLIQYYNGEERAKGNILERFSAQQFPDLHSELNLSSLELGDSALYFCASSVNPLLAGDLNEQFFGPGTRLTVL.

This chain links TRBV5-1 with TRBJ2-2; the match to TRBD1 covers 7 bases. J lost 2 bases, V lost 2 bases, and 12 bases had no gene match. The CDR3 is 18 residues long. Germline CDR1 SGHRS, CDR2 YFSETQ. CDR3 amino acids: CASSLLRDRHPNTGELFF. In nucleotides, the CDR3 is TGCGCCAGCAGCTTACTCCGGGACAGACACCCCAACACCGGGGAGCTGTTTTTT.

The chain's CDR3 is CASSQVWAGDTNTGELFF. The CDR3 nucleotides are TGTGCCAGCAGCCAAGTGTGGGCGGGAGATACGAACACCGGGGAGCTGTTTTTT. The J gene is TRBJ2-2, the V gene TRBV4-2; 7 positions agree with TRBD2. Germline CDR1 reads LGHNA; CDR2 reads YNFKEQ. The CDR3 totals 18 residues. J lost 0 bases, V lost 1 base, and 8 bases had no gene match.

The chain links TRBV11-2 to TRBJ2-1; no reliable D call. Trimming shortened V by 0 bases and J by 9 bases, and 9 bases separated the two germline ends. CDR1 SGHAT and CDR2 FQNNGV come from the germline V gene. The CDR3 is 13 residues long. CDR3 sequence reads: CASSLDLMSEQFF. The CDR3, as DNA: TGTGCCAGCAGCTTAGATCTTATGAGTGAGCAGTTCTTC.

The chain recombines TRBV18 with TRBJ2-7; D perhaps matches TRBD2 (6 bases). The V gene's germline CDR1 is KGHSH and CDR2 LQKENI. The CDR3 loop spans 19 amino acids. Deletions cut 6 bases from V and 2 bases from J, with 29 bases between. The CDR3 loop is CASSPVPGPGVTDPYEQYF. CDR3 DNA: TGTGCCAGCTCCCCGGTACCGGGGCCGGGAGTTACAGATCCCTACGAGCAGTACTTC.

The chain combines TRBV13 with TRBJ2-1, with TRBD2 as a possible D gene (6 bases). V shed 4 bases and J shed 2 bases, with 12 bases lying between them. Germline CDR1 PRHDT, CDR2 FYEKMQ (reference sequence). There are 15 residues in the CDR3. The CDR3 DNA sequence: TGTGCCAGCAGCTCACCCGGGACTGCCTACAATGAGCAGTTCTTC. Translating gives CASSSPGTAYNEQFF.

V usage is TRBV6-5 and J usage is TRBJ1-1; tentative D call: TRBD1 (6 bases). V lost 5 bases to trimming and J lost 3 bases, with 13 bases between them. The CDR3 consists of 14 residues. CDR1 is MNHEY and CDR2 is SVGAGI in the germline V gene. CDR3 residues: CASSLRNRDTEAFF. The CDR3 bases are TGTGCCAGCAGTCTACGAAACAGGGACACTGAAGCTTTCTTT.

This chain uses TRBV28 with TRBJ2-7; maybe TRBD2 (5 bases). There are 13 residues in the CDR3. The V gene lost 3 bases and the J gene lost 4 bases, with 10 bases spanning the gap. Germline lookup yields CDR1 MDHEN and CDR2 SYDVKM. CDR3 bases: TGTGCCAGCAGTTTTCAGCGGAATTACGAGCAGTACTTC. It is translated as CASSFQRNYEQYF.

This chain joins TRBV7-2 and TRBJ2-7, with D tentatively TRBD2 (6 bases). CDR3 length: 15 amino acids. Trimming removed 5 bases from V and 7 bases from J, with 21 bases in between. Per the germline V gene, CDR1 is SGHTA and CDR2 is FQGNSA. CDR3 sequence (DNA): TGTGCCAGCAGCACCATCAGTACGGGACTCCCGGAGCAGTACTTC. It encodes CASSTISTGLPEQYF.

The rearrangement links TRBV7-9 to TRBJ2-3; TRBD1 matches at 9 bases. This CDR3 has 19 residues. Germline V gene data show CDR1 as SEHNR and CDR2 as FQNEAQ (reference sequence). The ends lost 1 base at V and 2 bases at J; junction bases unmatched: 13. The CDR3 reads CASSLGLSGQGPHTDTQYF. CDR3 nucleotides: TGTGCCAGCAGCTTAGGACTCTCGGGACAGGGTCCCCACACAGATACGCAGTATTTT.

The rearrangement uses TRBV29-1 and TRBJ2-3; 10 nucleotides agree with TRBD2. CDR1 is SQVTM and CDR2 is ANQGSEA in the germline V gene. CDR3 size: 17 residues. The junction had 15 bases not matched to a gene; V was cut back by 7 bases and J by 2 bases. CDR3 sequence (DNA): TGCAGCGCTCCCCTAGCGGGAGTGGGCCCTACCACAGATACGCAGTATTTT. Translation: CSAPLAGVGPTTDTQYF.

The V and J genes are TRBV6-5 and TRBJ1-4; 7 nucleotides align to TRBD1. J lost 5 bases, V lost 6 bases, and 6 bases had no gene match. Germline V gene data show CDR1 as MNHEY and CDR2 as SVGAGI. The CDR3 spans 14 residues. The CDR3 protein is CASRRVGGNEKLFF. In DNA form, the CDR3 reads TGTGCCAGCAGGAGGGTAGGGGGCAATGAAAAACTGTTTTTT.

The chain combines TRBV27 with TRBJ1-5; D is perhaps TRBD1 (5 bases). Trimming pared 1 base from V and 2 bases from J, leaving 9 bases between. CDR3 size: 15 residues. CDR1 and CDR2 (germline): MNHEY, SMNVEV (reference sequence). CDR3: CASSLWGVGNQPQHF. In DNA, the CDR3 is TGTGCCAGCAGTTTATGGGGGGTGGGCAATCAGCCCCAGCATTTT.

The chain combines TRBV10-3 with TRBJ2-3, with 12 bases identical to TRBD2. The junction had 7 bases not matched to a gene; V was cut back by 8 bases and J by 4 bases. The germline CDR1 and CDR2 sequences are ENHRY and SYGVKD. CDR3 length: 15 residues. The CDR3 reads CAIGTSGPGADTQYF. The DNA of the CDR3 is TGTGCCATCGGGACTAGCGGGCCGGGGGCAGATACGCAGTATTTT.

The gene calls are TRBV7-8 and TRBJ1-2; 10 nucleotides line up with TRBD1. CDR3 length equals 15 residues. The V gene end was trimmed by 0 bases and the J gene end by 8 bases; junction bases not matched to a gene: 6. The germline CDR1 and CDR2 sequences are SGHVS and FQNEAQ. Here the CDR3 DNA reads TGTGCCAGCAGCTTAGCAGGGACAGGGGAAGGAGGCTACACCTTC. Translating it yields CASSLAGTGEGGYTF. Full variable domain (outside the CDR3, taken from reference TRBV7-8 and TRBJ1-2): GAGVSQSPRYKVAKRGQDVALRCDPISGHVSLFWYQQALGQGPEFLTYFQNEAQLDKSGLPSDRFFAERPEGSVSTLKIQRTQQEDSAVYLCASSLAGTGEGGYTFGSGTRLTVV.